One T cell receptor beta chain is described in this entry. These data originate in a study of blood T cell repertoires in COVID-19. Study-wide background: Sample material is recorded as cDNA or gDNA derived from T cells, B-cell-depleted T cells, or PBMCs.

Original analysis: Estimates of nucleated cell counts were drawn from the amplification of reference gene primers. Clones were sequenced by immunoSEQ multiplex PCR, and TCRdb holds only the in-frame ones, with some missing. V, J and clone size are those of that table, while D and trimming were read from the DNA. Among fewer than 200,000 clones listed, roughly 86% were seen once. The sequence was collected from a man aged 40-49 years who had recovered from COVID-19. Material: peripheral blood.

The CDR3 coding sequence is TGTGCCAGCAGTCCAGGGACTGGAGTGTCCGAGCAGTACTTC. It translates to CASSPGTGVSEQYF. V gene TRBV27 combines with J gene TRBJ2-7, with D possibly being TRBD2 (6 bases). The V end lost 5 bases, the J end lost 6 bases, and 17 bases lay between the germline ends. Looked up from germline, CDR1 is MNHEY and CDR2 is SMNVEV (reference sequence). This CDR3 region has 14 residues.